This TCR beta chain was captured in a study of vaccination and CD4 T cells after COVID-19. At the level of the study: SARS-CoV-2 positivity in convalescent patients was established by nasal swab PCR; some ten had mild and one severe disease.

Sequenced with the Oncomine TCR Beta short-read assay was DNA taken from cultured CD4+ T cells. TCRdb re-analysed the PCR reads in MiXCR, keeping a single row per CDR3 protein. The table records a few thousand distinct CDR3 sequences, about a fifth of them present only once. The sample's treatment: roughly 10-day PBMC culture with coronavirus spike peptide pools or control peptides (ViraFEST assay). Comments on this clonotype: No antigen is known for it.

The germline CDR1 and CDR2 sequences are SGHNT and YYREEE (reference sequence). This CDR3 comprises 16 residues. V lost 1 base, J lost 0 bases, and 14 bases lay in between. This chain links TRBV5-4 with TRBJ2-7; the D gene could be TRBD1 or TRBD2 (6 bases each). The source is a human donor who had recovered from COVID-19. The sequenced sample was CD4+ T cells from blood, cultured in vitro. The CDR3 is CASSLLGGAGSYEQYF. CDR3 nucleotides: TGTGCCAGCAGCTTGCTGGGGGGCGCGGGCTCCTACGAGCAGTACTTC.